This T cell receptor beta chain stems from a study of blood T cell repertoires in COVID-19. Whole-study context: Sites in the United States, Italy and Spain provided acute and convalescent COVID-19 samples.

Profiled with immunoSEQ multiplex PCR; TCRdb holds only in-frame clones, not every one. In the table there are approximately 99,000 clones, roughly four fifths of which are singletons. There are 14 residues in the CDR3. Germline V lookup: CDR1 MNHEY, CDR2 SVGAGI. Trimming cost V 8 bases and J 5 bases; bases outside gene matches: 9. Sequencing used peripheral blood. J is TRBJ2-3 and V is TRBV6-5; 8 nucleotides align to TRBD2. The receptor was isolated from a woman between 65 and 79 years old with acute or convalescent COVID-19. The CDR3 spells CASSLAGQVDTQYF. The CDR3 bases are TGTGCCAGCTCGCTAGCGGGCCAGGTAGATACGCAGTATTTT.